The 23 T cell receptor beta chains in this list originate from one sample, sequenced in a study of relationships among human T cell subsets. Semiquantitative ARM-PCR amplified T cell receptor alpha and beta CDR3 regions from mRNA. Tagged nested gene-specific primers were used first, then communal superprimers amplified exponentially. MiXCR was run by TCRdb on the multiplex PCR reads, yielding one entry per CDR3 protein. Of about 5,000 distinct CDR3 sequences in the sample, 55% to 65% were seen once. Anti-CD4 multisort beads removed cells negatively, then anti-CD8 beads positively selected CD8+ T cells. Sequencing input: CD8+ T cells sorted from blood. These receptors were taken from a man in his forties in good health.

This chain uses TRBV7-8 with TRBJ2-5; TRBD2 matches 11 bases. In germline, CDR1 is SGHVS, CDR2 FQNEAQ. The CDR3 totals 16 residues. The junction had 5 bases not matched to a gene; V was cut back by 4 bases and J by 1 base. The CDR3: CASSSTGLAAQETQYF. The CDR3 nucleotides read TGTGCCAGCAGCTCTACGGGACTAGCGGCCCAAGAGACCCAGTACTTC.

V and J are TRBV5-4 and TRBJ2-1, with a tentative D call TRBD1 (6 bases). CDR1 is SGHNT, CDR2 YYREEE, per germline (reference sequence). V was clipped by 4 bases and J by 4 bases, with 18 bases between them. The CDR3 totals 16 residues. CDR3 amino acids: CASSRIQGAGYNEQFF. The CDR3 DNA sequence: TGTGCCAGCAGCCGGATACAGGGAGCAGGTTACAATGAGCAGTTCTTC.

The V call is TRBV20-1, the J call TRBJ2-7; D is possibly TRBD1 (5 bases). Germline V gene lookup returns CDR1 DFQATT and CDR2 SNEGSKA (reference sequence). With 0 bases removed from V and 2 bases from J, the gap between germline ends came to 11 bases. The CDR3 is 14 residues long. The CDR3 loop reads CSARDQQATYEQYF. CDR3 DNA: TGCAGTGCTAGAGATCAACAGGCAACCTACGAGCAGTACTTC.

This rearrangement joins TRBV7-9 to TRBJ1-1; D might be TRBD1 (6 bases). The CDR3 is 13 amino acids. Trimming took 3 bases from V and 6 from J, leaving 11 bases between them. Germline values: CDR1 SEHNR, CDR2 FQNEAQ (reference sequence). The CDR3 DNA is TGTGCCAGCAGCTTCGGGGGGCAATCTGAAGCTTTCTTT. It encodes CASSFGGQSEAFF.

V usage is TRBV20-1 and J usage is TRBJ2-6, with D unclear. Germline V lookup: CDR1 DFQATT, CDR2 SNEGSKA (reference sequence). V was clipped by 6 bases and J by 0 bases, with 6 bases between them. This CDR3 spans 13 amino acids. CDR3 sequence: CSAAHSGANVLTF. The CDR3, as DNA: TGCAGTGCGGCACACTCTGGGGCCAACGTCCTGACTTTC.

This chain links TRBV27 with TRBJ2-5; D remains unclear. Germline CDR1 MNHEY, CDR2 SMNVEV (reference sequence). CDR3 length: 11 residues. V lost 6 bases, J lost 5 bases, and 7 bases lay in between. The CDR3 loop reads CASSPIETQYF. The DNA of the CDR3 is TGTGCCAGCAGCCCAATCGAGACCCAGTACTTC.

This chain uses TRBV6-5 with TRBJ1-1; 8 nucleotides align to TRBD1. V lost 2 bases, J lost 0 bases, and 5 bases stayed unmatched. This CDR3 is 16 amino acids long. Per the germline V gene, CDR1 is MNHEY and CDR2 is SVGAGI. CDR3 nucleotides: TGTGCCAGCAGTTACGGGACAGGTCTCATGAACACTGAAGCTTTCTTT. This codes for CASSYGTGLMNTEAFF.

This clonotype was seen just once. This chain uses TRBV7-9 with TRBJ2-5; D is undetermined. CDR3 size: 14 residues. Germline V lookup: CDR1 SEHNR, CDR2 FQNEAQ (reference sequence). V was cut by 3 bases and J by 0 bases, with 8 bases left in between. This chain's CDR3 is CASSLGPYQETQYF. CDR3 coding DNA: TGTGCCAGCAGCTTGGGCCCGTACCAAGAGACCCAGTACTTC.

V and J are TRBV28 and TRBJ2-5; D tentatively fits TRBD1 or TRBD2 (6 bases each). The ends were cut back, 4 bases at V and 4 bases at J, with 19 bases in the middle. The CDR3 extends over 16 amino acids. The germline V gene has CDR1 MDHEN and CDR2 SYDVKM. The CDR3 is CASSSPQTGGAETQYF. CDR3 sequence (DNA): TGTGCCAGCAGTTCTCCCCAGACAGGAGGGGCAGAGACCCAGTACTTC.

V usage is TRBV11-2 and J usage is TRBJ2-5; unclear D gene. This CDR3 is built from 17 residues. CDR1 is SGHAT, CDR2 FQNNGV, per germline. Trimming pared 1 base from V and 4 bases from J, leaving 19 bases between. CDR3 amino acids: CASSLAGAGSNVETQYF. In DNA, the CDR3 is TGTGCCAGCAGCTTAGCGGGCGCAGGTAGTAATGTAGAGACCCAGTACTTC. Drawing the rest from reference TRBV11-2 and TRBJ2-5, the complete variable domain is EAGVAQSPRYKIIEKRQSVAFWCNPISGHATLYWYQQILGQGPKLLIQFQNNGVVDDSQLPKDRFSAERLKGVDSTLKIQPAKLEDSAVYLCASSLAGAGSNVETQYFGPGTRLLVL.

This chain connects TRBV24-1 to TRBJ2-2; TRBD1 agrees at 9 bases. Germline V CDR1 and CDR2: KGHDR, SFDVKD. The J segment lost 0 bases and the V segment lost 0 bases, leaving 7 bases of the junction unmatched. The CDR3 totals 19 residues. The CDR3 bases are TGTGCCACCAGTGATTTGGGGACAGGGACCTATTCGAACACCGGGGAGCTGTTTTTT. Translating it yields CATSDLGTGTYSNTGELFF.

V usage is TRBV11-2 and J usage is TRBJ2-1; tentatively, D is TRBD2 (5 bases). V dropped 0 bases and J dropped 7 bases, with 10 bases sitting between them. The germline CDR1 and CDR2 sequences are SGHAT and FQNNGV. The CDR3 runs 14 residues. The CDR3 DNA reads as TGTGCCAGCAGCTTAGATGGGCCGGGAAATGAGCAGTTCTTC. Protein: CASSLDGPGNEQFF.

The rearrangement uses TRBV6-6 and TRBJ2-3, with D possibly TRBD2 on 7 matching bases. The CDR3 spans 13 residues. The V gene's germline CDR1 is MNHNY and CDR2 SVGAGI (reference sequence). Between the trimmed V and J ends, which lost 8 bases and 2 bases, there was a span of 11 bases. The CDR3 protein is CASEGGITDTQYF. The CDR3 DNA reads TGTGCCAGCGAGGGGGGGATCACAGATACGCAGTATTTT.

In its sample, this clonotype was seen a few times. DNA of the CDR3: TGTGCCAGCAGCCCTAGCGCCCGGGCCTACGAGCAGTACTTC. Protein product: CASSPSARAYEQYF. The chain combines TRBV7-9 with TRBJ2-7, with D perhaps matching TRBD2 (6 bases). The CDR3 covers 14 residues. The germline V and J ends were trimmed by 5 bases and 2 bases, with 13 bases remaining between them. The V gene's germline CDR1 is SEHNR and CDR2 FQNEAQ (reference sequence).

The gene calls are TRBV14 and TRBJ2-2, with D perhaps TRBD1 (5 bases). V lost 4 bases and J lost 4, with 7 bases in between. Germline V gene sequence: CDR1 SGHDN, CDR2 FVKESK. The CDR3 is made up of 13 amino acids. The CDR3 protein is CASSLTATGELFF. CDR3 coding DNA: TGTGCCAGCAGCCTGACAGCCACCGGGGAGCTGTTTTTT.

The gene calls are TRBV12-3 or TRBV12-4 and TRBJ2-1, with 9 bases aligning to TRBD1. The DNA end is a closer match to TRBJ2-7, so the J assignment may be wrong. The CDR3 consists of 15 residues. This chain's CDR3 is CASSLPGQGNYEQYF. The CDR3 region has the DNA TGTGCCAGCAGTTTACCGGGACAGGGTAACTACGAGCAGTACTTC.

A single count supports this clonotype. CDR3 sequence: CASSLGGIRRYEQYF. CDR3 nucleotides: TGTGCCAGCAGCTTAGGTGGCATAAGGAGGTACGAGCAGTACTTC. The V and J genes are TRBV7-9 and TRBJ2-7; the D gene is possibly TRBD2 (5 bases). Germline CDR1 reads SEHNR; CDR2 reads FQNEAQ (reference sequence). Trimming shortened V by 1 base and J by 4 bases, and 14 bases separated the two germline ends. The length of the CDR3 is 15 residues.

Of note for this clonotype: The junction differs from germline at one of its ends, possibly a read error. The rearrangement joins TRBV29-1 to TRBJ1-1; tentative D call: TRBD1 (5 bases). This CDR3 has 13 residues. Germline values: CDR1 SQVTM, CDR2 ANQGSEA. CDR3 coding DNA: TGCAGCGTTGAAGTGGGGTGGGGGACTGAGGCTTTCTTT. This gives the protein CSVEVGWGTEAFF.

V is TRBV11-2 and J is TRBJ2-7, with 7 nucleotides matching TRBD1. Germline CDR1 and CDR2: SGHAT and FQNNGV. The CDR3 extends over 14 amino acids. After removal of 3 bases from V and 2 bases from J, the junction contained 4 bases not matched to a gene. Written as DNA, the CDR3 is TGTGCCAGCAGCTTCTCGACAGGGACCTACGAGCAGTACTTC. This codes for CASSFSTGTYEQYF.

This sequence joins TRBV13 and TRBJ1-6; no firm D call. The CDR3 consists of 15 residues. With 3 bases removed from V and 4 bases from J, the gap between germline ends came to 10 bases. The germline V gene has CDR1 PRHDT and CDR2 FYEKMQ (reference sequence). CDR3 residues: CASSFGGAYNSPLHF. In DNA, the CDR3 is TGTGCCAGCAGCTTCGGAGGCGCTTATAATTCACCCCTCCACTTT.

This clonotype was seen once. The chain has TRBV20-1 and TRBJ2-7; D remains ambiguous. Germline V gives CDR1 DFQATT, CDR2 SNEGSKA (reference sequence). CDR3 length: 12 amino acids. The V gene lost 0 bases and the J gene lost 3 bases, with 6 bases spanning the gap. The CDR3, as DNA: TGCAGTGCTAGAGATGAGTTCTACGAGCAGTACTTC. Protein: CSARDEFYEQYF.

CDR3: CASSEQGLAGNTIYF. The CDR3 DNA is TGTGCCAGCAGTGAACAGGGTTTGGCTGGAAACACCATATATTTT. The chain is built from TRBV12-3 or TRBV12-4 and TRBJ1-3; D is possibly TRBD1 (6 bases). V lost 5 bases to trimming and J lost 2 bases, with 13 bases between them. The CDR3 covers 15 residues.

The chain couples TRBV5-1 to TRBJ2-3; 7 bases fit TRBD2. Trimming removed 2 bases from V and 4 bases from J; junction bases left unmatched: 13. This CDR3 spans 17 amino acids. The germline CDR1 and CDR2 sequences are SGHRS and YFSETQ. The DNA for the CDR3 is TGCGCCAGCAGCTTTTGGACTAGTCATAGAAGGGCAGATACGCAGTATTTT. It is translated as CASSFWTSHRRADTQYF.